Each of the 22 T cell receptor beta chains below was sequenced from the same sample in a study of T cell responses to AZD1222 COVID-19 vaccine. Generated by immunoSEQ multiplex PCR, the TCRdb table keeps only in-frame clones and is missing some. The sample shows 80,000 or so clones, approximately 90% of them seen only once. The material sequenced was peripheral blood, taken on day 0 of AZD1222 vaccination. All receptors derive from an adult in good health.

The chain uses TRBV30 and TRBJ2-1, with 8 bases fitting TRBD1. The V gene's germline CDR1 is GTSNPN and CDR2 SVGIG (reference sequence). The CDR3 sequence is 13 residues long. Trimming removed 6 bases from V and 8 bases from J; junction bases left unmatched: 9. The CDR3 loop reads CACNRGFGDEQFF. CDR3 bases: TGTGCCTGTAACAGGGGGTTCGGAGATGAGCAGTTCTTC.

The gene calls are TRBV20-1 and TRBJ1-5; TRBD1 agrees at 7 bases. The trim removed 3 bases at V and 0 bases at J, leaving 5 bases unmatched. The CDR3 is made up of 15 amino acids. The germline V gene has CDR1 DFQATT and CDR2 SNEGSKA (reference sequence). The CDR3 nucleotides read TGCAGTGCTAGTGAAGGACAGGCTAGCAATCAGCCCCAGCATTTT. Its protein is CSASEGQASNQPQHF.

CDR3 in DNA: TGCGCCAGCTCCCGCGGCGAGGTCCGGGGTTTTGAAAAACTGTTTTTT. It specifies CASSRGEVRGFEKLFF. J is TRBJ1-4 and V is TRBV4-3; D unclear. The germline V and J ends were trimmed by 8 bases and 7 bases, with 23 bases remaining between them. This CDR3 region has 16 residues. Germline V lookup: CDR1 LGHNA, CDR2 YSLEER.

This clone turned up a few times. The rearrangement uses TRBV27 and TRBJ1-5, with TRBD1 as a possible D gene (5 bases). The CDR3 is made up of 14 amino acids. Trimming cost V 3 bases and J 2 bases, with 8 bases left between them. CDR1 and CDR2 from the germline V gene are MNHEY and SMNVEV (reference sequence). CDR3 loop: CASSFSRGNQPQHF. The CDR3 region has the DNA TGTGCCAGCAGTTTTTCCAGGGGCAATCAGCCCCAGCATTTT.

This chain joins TRBV11-2 and TRBJ2-5; D possibly corresponds to TRBD2 (6 bases). V was pared by 4 bases and J by 2 bases, with 8 bases between. The CDR3 contains 13 residues. Per the germline V gene, CDR1 is SGHAT and CDR2 is FQNNGV. The CDR3 DNA follows: TGTGCCAGCAGCTCCGGGGGACAAGAGACCCAGTACTTC. Amino acid sequence: CASSSGGQETQYF.

J is TRBJ2-7 and V is TRBV6-2 or TRBV6-3, with 9 bases lining up with TRBD1. The germline CDR1 and CDR2 sequences are MNHEY and SVGEGT. V was clipped by 5 bases and J by 0 bases; unmatched bases: 8. The length of the CDR3 is 16 residues. CDR3 sequence reads: CASSTYPGQGSYEQYF. The CDR3 DNA is TGTGCCAGCAGTACCTACCCGGGACAGGGCTCCTACGAGCAGTACTTC.

The chain couples TRBV6-2 or TRBV6-3 to TRBJ2-1, with 10 bases that match TRBD2. Trimming cost V 2 bases and J 4 bases; bases outside gene matches: 5. Germline V gives CDR1 MNHEY, CDR2 SVGEGT. This CDR3 is built from 16 residues. DNA for the CDR3: TGTGCCAGCAGTTACGGGCGGACTAGCGGATACAATGAGCAGTTCTTC. Encoded protein: CASSYGRTSGYNEQFF.

V usage is TRBV6-4 and J usage is TRBJ2-2; D uncertain. This CDR3 spans 13 amino acids. V gave up 4 bases and J gave up 4 bases, with 7 bases separating them. Germline-derived CDR1 and CDR2 are MRHNA and SNTAGT. This CDR3 is CASSVSGTGELFF. CDR3 in DNA: TGTGCCAGCAGTGTTTCAGGCACCGGGGAGCTGTTTTTT.

V is TRBV12-3 or TRBV12-4 and J is TRBJ1-3, with unresolved D. The CDR3 is made up of 13 amino acids. V shed 8 bases and J shed 0 bases, with 8 bases lying between them. CDR3 sequence (DNA): TGTGCCAGCCGGCAGTTCTCTGGAAACACCATATATTTT. This gives the protein CASRQFSGNTIYF.

The CDR3 bases are TGTGCCAGCAGCCAGCTAGCCGGAGATACGCAGTATTTT. This encodes CASSQLAGDTQYF. The rearrangement joins TRBV3-1 (or the pseudogene TRBV3-2) to TRBJ2-3; a weak D match, TRBD2 (5 bases). This CDR3 contains 13 residues. The V end was cut by 3 bases, the J end by 5 bases, with 9 bases between. Germline loops: CDR1 LGHDT, CDR2 YNNKEL (reference sequence).

The chain uses TRBV12-3 or TRBV12-4 and TRBJ2-2; D possibly corresponds to TRBD2 (5 bases). The germline V and J ends were trimmed by 1 base and 6 bases, with 6 bases remaining between them. This CDR3 has 13 residues. The CDR3 here is CASSLGGPGELFF. The CDR3 nucleotides are TGTGCCAGCAGTTTAGGAGGGCCCGGGGAGCTGTTTTTT.

This clone was detected a few times. This chain connects TRBV5-1 to TRBJ2-7, with D perhaps matching TRBD1 (7 bases). The CDR3 sequence is 15 residues long. Trimming stripped 4 bases from V and 2 bases from J, with 16 bases between. Per the germline V gene, CDR1 is SGHRS and CDR2 is YFSETQ. The CDR3 DNA reads TGCGCCAGCAGCCCTGGACAGGAGGGGACCTACGAGCAGTACTTC. This sequence encodes CASSPGQEGTYEQYF.

V and J are TRBV12-3 or TRBV12-4 and TRBJ2-7, with no clear D. V lost 7 bases and J lost 0, with 7 bases in between. The CDR3 has 12 residues. CDR3 in DNA: TGTGCCAGCACGTCGAGCTCCTACGAGCAGTACTTC. Protein product: CASTSSSYEQYF.

This sequence joins TRBV5-1 and TRBJ1-5; D not certain. Germline assignment: CDR1 SGHRS and CDR2 YFSETQ. The CDR3 is 13 amino acids. V gave up 0 bases and J gave up 7 bases, with 8 bases separating them. CDR3 in DNA: TGCGCCAGCAGCTTGGTTGTCGGACAGCCCCAGCATTTT. Its translation: CASSLVVGQPQHF. Full variable domain (missing parts from reference TRBV5-1 and TRBJ1-5): KAGVTQTPRYLIKTRGQQVTLSCSPISGHRSVSWYQQTPGQGLQFLFEYFSETQRNKGNFPGRFSGRQFSNSRSEMNVSTLELGDSALYLCASSLVVGQPQHFGDGTRLSIL.

The rearrangement uses TRBV7-2 and TRBJ2-7, with 10 bases fitting TRBD1. This CDR3 comprises 15 residues. Germline-derived CDR1 and CDR2 are SGHTA and FQGNSA. J was trimmed by 2 bases and V by 5 bases; bases with no gene match: 6. The CDR3: CASSPEGTGAYEQYF. The CDR3 DNA reads TGTGCCAGCAGCCCAGAGGGGACAGGGGCCTACGAGCAGTACTTC.

The V and J genes are TRBV19 and TRBJ2-3, with D tentatively TRBD2 (5 bases). With 3 bases removed from V and 0 bases from J, the gap between germline ends came to 7 bases. CDR1 LNHDA and CDR2 SQIVND come from the germline V gene (reference sequence). This CDR3 contains 14 residues. The CDR3 nucleotides read TGTGCCAGTAGTATCGGGATGAGCACAGATACGCAGTATTTT. Its protein product is CASSIGMSTDTQYF.

The rearrangement links TRBV25-1 to TRBJ1-1; 7 bases line up with TRBD1. This CDR3 has 13 residues. V trimming: 7 bases; J trimming: 1 base; junction bases outside the gene matches: 3. Germline V gene sequence: CDR1 MGHDK, CDR2 SYGVNS. The CDR3 loop reads CASKKGANTEAFF. DNA of the CDR3: TGTGCCAGCAAGAAGGGGGCGAACACTGAAGCTTTCTTT.

Written as DNA, the CDR3 is TGTGCCAGCCAGGACAGGGTTAATCAGCCCCAGCATTTT. Protein: CASQDRVNQPQHF. V gene TRBV12-3 or TRBV12-4 combines with J gene TRBJ1-5, with TRBD1 identical over 8 bases. This CDR3 region has 13 residues. V lost 8 bases and J lost 4; bases outside the gene matches: 4.

This chain uses TRBV19 with TRBJ2-3; perhaps TRBD2 as D (5 bases). CDR3 length equals 15 residues. The ends were cut back, 5 bases at V and 0 bases at J, with 12 bases in the middle. Per germline, CDR1 LNHDA and CDR2 SQIVND (reference sequence). DNA of the CDR3: TGTGCCAGTAGTCGCCCTACGGGGAGCACAGATACGCAGTATTTT. It yields the protein CASSRPTGSTDTQYF.

The chain is built from TRBV30 and TRBJ1-1, with a tentative D call TRBD1 (6 bases). The germline CDR1 and CDR2 sequences are GTSNPN and SVGIG (reference sequence). The V end lost 7 bases, the J end lost 4 bases, and 13 bases lay between the germline ends. The CDR3 consists of 12 residues. CDR3 sequence (DNA): TGTGCCTCCGCGTCGGGGGCCACTGAAGCTTTCTTT. It codes for CASASGATEAFF.

The rearrangement uses TRBV19 and TRBJ2-5; 8 bases agree with TRBD1. V gave up 7 bases and J gave up 4 bases; unmatched junction bases: 11. Germline CDR1 and CDR2: LNHDA and SQIVND (reference sequence). The CDR3 covers 15 residues. CDR3 sequence: CASTDPTGAAETQYF. The CDR3 region has the DNA TGTGCCAGTACCGATCCGACAGGGGCGGCAGAGACCCAGTACTTC.

The CDR3 nucleotides are TGTGCCAGCAGTGAAAACCCAGGGACCTCTGGGGCCAACGTCCTGACTTTC. This gives the protein CASSENPGTSGANVLTF. The rearrangement uses TRBV6-1 and TRBJ2-6; D tentatively fits TRBD1 or TRBD2 (5 bases each). Trimming took off 2 bases at V and 0 bases at J, with 11 bases between the two ends. CDR3 size: 17 residues. CDR1 is MNHNS, CDR2 SASEGT, per germline.